This T cell receptor beta chain came from a study of shared clonotypes between healthy human individuals. A note on this clone: The antigen is unknown.

General observations from the study: Generally, estimated richness proved larger in naive subsets than it did in memory subsets.

Only in-frame clones appear in the TCRdb table, and some are missing; sequencing was by immunoSEQ multiplex PCR. The data hold 2.3 million or so clones, with 93% observed a single time. A CD45RA+ naive subset and a CD45RA-negative memory subset were split from CD4+ cells. Germline V CDR1 and CDR2: SGHRS, YFSETQ. The CDR3 extends over 14 amino acids. The ends lost 4 bases at V and 7 bases at J; junction bases unmatched: 6. The sequence derives from a man aged 18 to 29 in good health. Some clones in this sample may be carry-over from other donors' samples. Sequenced material: naive CD4+ T cells from PBMCs. The sample's subset: CD45RA+ positively selected. The rearrangement links TRBV5-1 to TRBJ2-1; TRBD2 matches at 9 bases. This chain's CDR3 is CASSLREGRNEQFF. CDR3 nucleotide sequence: TGCGCCAGCAGCCTGCGGGAGGGCCGAAATGAGCAGTTCTTC.